Presented here are 15 T cell receptor beta chains from one specimen sequenced in a study of OX40 agonist ivuxolimab in advanced cancers. Sequencing used immunoSEQ multiplex PCR; TCRdb keeps in-frame clones, though not all of them. The data contain around 94,000 clones, about 93% of them singletons. The sequences come from CD4+ or CD8+ T cells sorted from blood, collected in a trial of the OX40 agonist ivuxolimab. The receptors here all came from an adult with an advanced solid tumor such as melanoma, head and neck, liver or kidney cancer.

This chain links TRBV20-1 with TRBJ2-5; possible D gene TRBD2, 5 bases. V lost 6 bases and J lost 6, with 11 bases in between. This CDR3 contains 11 residues. CDR1 DFQATT and CDR2 SNEGSKA come from the germline V gene (reference sequence). CDR3 amino acids: CSASGGQTQYF. CDR3 nucleotides: TGCAGTGCAAGCGGCGGGCAGACCCAGTACTTC.

The sample holds one count of this clone. This chain connects TRBV4-1 to TRBJ2-3, with D maybe TRBD2 (5 bases). The germline CDR1 and CDR2 sequences are MGHRA and YSYEKL. Trimming shortened V by 3 bases and J by 2 bases, and 15 bases separated the two germline ends. CDR3 length: 16 residues. CDR3 sequence (DNA): TGCGCCAGCAGCCAGGCCGGTTGGGGAGCCACAGATACGCAGTATTTT. Protein sequence: CASSQAGWGATDTQYF.

The rearrangement uses TRBV10-3 and TRBJ2-7, with 7 bases lining up with TRBD2. The CDR3 runs to 17 residues. Germline V lookup: CDR1 ENHRY, CDR2 SYGVKD. J lost 0 bases, V lost 0 bases, and 8 bases had no gene match. The CDR3 is CAISESLAVRSSYEQYF. In nucleotides, the CDR3 is TGTGCCATCAGTGAGTCCCTAGCGGTGAGGAGCTCCTACGAGCAGTACTTC.

This sequence joins TRBV7-9 and TRBJ1-2, with a weak D call TRBD1 (6 bases). This CDR3 has 14 amino acids. V lost 5 bases and J lost 6, with 16 bases in between. Germline CDR1 and CDR2: SEHNR and FQNEAQ (reference sequence). This CDR3 is CASSLAGTFDGYTF. Here the CDR3 DNA reads TGTGCCAGCAGCCTGGCCGGGACATTCGATGGCTACACCTTC.

This clone has a single count. The V call is TRBV18, the J call TRBJ1-5; weak D call: TRBD1 (6 bases). Germline V gene lookup returns CDR1 KGHSH and CDR2 LQKENI. The V end lost 3 bases, the J end lost 6 bases, and 15 bases lay between the germline ends. CDR3 length equals 15 residues. This CDR3 is CASSPDRSAAQPQHF. The CDR3 DNA follows: TGTGCCAGCTCACCCGACAGGTCAGCCGCTCAGCCCCAGCATTTT.

CDR3 loop: CASGLTGTGFQKLFF. The CDR3 nucleotides are TGTGCTAGTGGTCTAACCGGGACAGGGTTCCAAAAACTGTTTTTT. J is TRBJ1-4 and V is TRBV12-5, with TRBD1 matching 9 bases. Germline CDR1 is LGHNT and CDR2 is FRNRAP. The ends lost 5 bases at V and 9 bases at J; junction bases unmatched: 10. This CDR3 is built from 15 residues.

The J gene is TRBJ2-2, the V gene TRBV11-2, with 14 nucleotides matching TRBD2. Germline lookup yields CDR1 SGHAT and CDR2 FQNNGV. The CDR3 has 16 amino acids. The ends lost 6 bases at V and 6 bases at J; junction bases unmatched: 6. The CDR3 sequence is CASRGTSGSYSGELFF. CDR3 nucleotide sequence: TGTGCCAGCAGAGGGACTAGCGGGAGCTACTCCGGGGAGCTGTTTTTT.

This chain connects TRBV7-3 to TRBJ2-5; D perhaps matches TRBD1 (6 bases). The germline CDR1 and CDR2 sequences are SGHTA and FQGTGA. Trimming left V 1 base short and J 1 base short, with 13 bases between. The length of the CDR3 is 16 residues. Here the CDR3 reads CASSLIGGWGQETQYF. CDR3 coding DNA: TGTGCCAGCAGCTTAATAGGGGGTTGGGGCCAAGAGACCCAGTACTTC.

This rearrangement joins TRBV19 to TRBJ1-5; D might be TRBD1 (5 bases). There are 18 residues in the CDR3. The germline V gene encodes CDR1 LNHDA and CDR2 SQIVND (reference sequence). V dropped 2 bases and J dropped 2 bases, with 19 bases sitting between them. This CDR3 is CASSISGASVLGNQPQHF. CDR3 in DNA: TGTGCCAGTAGTATAAGCGGGGCGTCAGTCTTGGGCAATCAGCCCCAGCATTTT.

The gene calls are TRBV7-9 and TRBJ1-5; no clear D gene. Trimming left V 6 bases short and J 1 base short, with 7 bases between. The CDR3 runs to 13 residues. Per the germline V gene, CDR1 is SEHNR and CDR2 is FQNEAQ (reference sequence). Here the CDR3 DNA reads TGTGCCAGCAGTCGGGAAAGCAATCAGCCCCAGCATTTT. Protein: CASSRESNQPQHF.

The chain has TRBV5-1 and TRBJ2-1, with 10 nucleotides matching TRBD2. Germline-derived CDR1 and CDR2 are SGHRS and YFSETQ. J gave up 8 bases and V 0 bases, and 5 bases lay outside the gene matches. The CDR3 has 15 amino acids. The chain's CDR3 is CASSLVTAGGYEQFF. The CDR3 DNA sequence: TGCGCCAGCAGCTTGGTTACAGCGGGAGGGTATGAGCAGTTCTTC.

This clone was seen just once. The gene calls are TRBV7-3 and TRBJ2-1; D call uncertain. Germline-derived CDR1 and CDR2 are SGHTA and FQGTGA. CDR3 length equals 13 residues. Trimming pared 5 bases from V and 4 bases from J, leaving 9 bases between. The CDR3 region has the DNA TGTGCCAGCAGCCCCGCTGGTTACAATGAGCAGTTCTTC. Its protein product is CASSPAGYNEQFF.

DNA for the CDR3: TGTGCCAGTAGTCCCACTCAGCTGAATCAGCCCCAGCATTTT. Translation: CASSPTQLNQPQHF. The gene calls are TRBV19 and TRBJ1-5, with D hard to call. V gave up 5 bases and J gave up 4 bases, with 12 bases separating them. The CDR3 is 14 amino acids. Germline CDR1 is LNHDA and CDR2 is SQIVND (reference sequence).

The rearrangement joins TRBV7-2 to TRBJ1-2; 9 bases are a match to TRBD1. Germline assignment: CDR1 SGHTA and CDR2 FQGNSA. V shed 1 base and J 8 bases; nucleotides not matched to a gene: 5. This CDR3 has 14 amino acids. DNA for the CDR3: TGTGCCAGCAGCTTAGTGGGACAGGGAGGGGGCTACACCTTC. It yields the protein CASSLVGQGGGYTF.

The rearrangement joins TRBV30 to TRBJ1-4; no firm D call. This CDR3 contains 15 residues. CDR1 is GTSNPN and CDR2 is SVGIG in the germline V gene (reference sequence). Trimming took 0 bases from V and 2 from J, leaving 10 bases between them. CDR3 protein: CAWSVHPETNEKLFF. The CDR3, as DNA: TGTGCCTGGAGTGTACACCCTGAGACTAATGAAAAACTGTTTTTT.